This T cell receptor beta chain was found in a study of T cells in Graves' hyperthyroidism and ophthalmopathy. Study context: Blood was drawn when the patient was first diagnosed and still untreated. General study points: Blood also held most thyroid clonotypes expanded beyond 0.001.

Clinical symptoms, serum thyroxine and TRAb, thyroid ultrasound and orbital computed tomography together formed the diagnostic basis. This clonotype was counted many times. The antigen remains undetermined. The CDR3 is 12 residues long. Trimming took 3 bases from V and 1 from J, leaving 6 bases between them. The germline V gene has CDR1 DFQATT and CDR2 SNEGSKA (reference sequence). Authors of the study amplified TCR beta CDR3 regions from RNA transcripts. The study used the HTBI primer set for a first-round RT-PCR of the TCR CDR3. Each CDR3 protein gets one entry after TCRdb re-called the multiplex PCR reads with MiXCR. The sample carries some 500,000 distinct CDR3 sequences, roughly a quarter recorded once.

Sequencing used blood. The rearrangement uses TRBV20-1 and TRBJ1-1; unclear D gene. The TCR sequence derives from a woman in her 30s with Graves' ophthalmopathy. The chain's CDR3 is CSASAGNTEAFF. The CDR3 DNA is TGCAGTGCTAGCGCGGGGAACACTGAAGCTTTCTTT.